One T cell receptor beta chain is described in this entry. The antigen remains unidentified. This entry is derived from a study of monozygotic twins with inflammatory bowel disease. The study, taken as a whole, reports: Healthy co-twins exceeded IBD patients in TCRbeta diversity as measured by inverse Simpson.

Using eight separate reactions per sample, the authors generated cDNA. From the 5' RACE reads, TCRdb lists one entry per CDR3 protein and no DNA. The data include approximately 400,000 distinct CDR3 sequences; the top ten clones carry 2% to 3%. The receptor comes from a human donor with ulcerative colitis or Crohn's disease, or a healthy co-twin of an affected twin (not recorded which). Material: blood.

The chain's CDR3 is CSVEGQGVNEQFF. V and J are TRBV29-1 and TRBJ2-1; without DNA, the TCRdb call of TRBD1 cannot be checked. This CDR3 is 13 amino acids long. The germline gives CDR1 SQVTM, CDR2 ANQGSEA.